These 27 T cell receptor beta chains share one sample of origin, sequenced in a study of T cell changes during pregnancy in multiple sclerosis. Only in-frame clones appear in the TCRdb table, and some are missing; sequencing was by immunoSEQ multiplex PCR. Of around 62,000 clones in the sample, 85% to 95% are singletons; the top ten hold 3% to 4.5%. The input for sequencing was CD8+ T cells from peripheral blood mononuclear cells, taken in the second trimester of pregnancy. These receptors originate from a female donor with multiple sclerosis, enrolled in a pregnancy study.

This chain links TRBV7-9 with TRBJ1-4; D ambiguous. The germline CDR1 and CDR2 sequences are SEHNR and FQNEAQ (reference sequence). The CDR3 is 12 residues long. The V and J ends lost 10 bases and 0 bases respectively, with 6 bases between them. The CDR3 region has the DNA TGTGCCATAGAAGCAACTAATGAAAAACTGTTTTTT. This translates into CAIEATNEKLFF.

This clone was observed a single time. CDR3 in amino acids: CASSPGGSGVYEQYF. In DNA, the CDR3 is TGTGCCAGCAGTCCTGGGGGGAGTGGGGTCTACGAGCAGTACTTC. The rearrangement joins TRBV27 to TRBJ2-7; the D gene is possibly TRBD2 (6 bases). Germline CDR1 is MNHEY and CDR2 is SMNVEV (reference sequence). The CDR3 is 15 amino acids. Between the trimmed V and J ends, which lost 5 bases and 3 bases, there was a span of 17 bases.

CDR3 amino acids: CASSLGPRGVNTEAFF. Written as DNA, the CDR3 is TGTGCCAGCAGCTTAGGCCCGCGGGGGGTAAACACTGAAGCTTTCTTT. The rearrangement joins TRBV7-3 to TRBJ1-1; D is possibly TRBD1 (5 bases). Trimming removed 2 bases from V and 2 bases from J, with 15 bases in between. The CDR3 sequence is 16 residues long. Germline values: CDR1 SGHTA, CDR2 FQGTGA.

This chain links TRBV5-1 with TRBJ2-7; the D gene is possibly TRBD1 (6 bases). V shed 4 bases and J shed 0 bases, with 11 bases lying between them. This CDR3 contains 14 residues. Germline values: CDR1 SGHRS, CDR2 YFSETQ. The CDR3 region is CASSPDRYSYEQYF. CDR3 DNA: TGCGCCAGCAGCCCGGACAGATACTCCTACGAGCAGTACTTC.

The chain employs TRBV19 and TRBJ2-3; 12 bases fit TRBD1. This CDR3 region has 20 residues. Germline loops: CDR1 LNHDA, CDR2 SQIVND (reference sequence). J lost 2 bases, V lost 4 bases, and 16 bases had no gene match. Here the CDR3 DNA reads TGTGCCAGTAGTACAACCTTCGGGACAGGGGGCGAAATGATCACAGATACGCAGTATTTT. As protein: CASSTTFGTGGEMITDTQYF.

The gene calls are TRBV27 and TRBJ2-1, with D perhaps matching TRBD2 (5 bases). Germline-derived CDR1 and CDR2 are MNHEY and SMNVEV (reference sequence). CDR3 length: 15 amino acids. V was pared by 1 base and J by 2 bases, with 9 bases between. CDR3 amino acids: CASSLLLGPYNEQFF. CDR3 nucleotide sequence: TGTGCCAGCAGTTTATTACTAGGCCCCTACAATGAGCAGTTCTTC.

The chain carries TRBV7-8 and TRBJ1-4; tentatively, D is TRBD1 (5 bases). This CDR3 has 15 residues. Trimming pared 1 base from V and 7 bases from J, leaving 13 bases between. Germline loops: CDR1 SGHVS, CDR2 FQNEAQ. Written as DNA, the CDR3 is TGTGCCAGCAGCTTAGGGGGGGATTTTGCTGAAAAACTGTTTTTT. Translation: CASSLGGDFAEKLFF.

The rearrangement joins TRBV19 to TRBJ2-7; D not certain. Germline CDR1 and CDR2: LNHDA and SQIVND (reference sequence). This CDR3 spans 13 amino acids. V was clipped by 3 bases and J by 2 bases, with 8 bases between them. CDR3 sequence: CASSMGLTYEQYF. DNA of the CDR3: TGTGCCAGTAGTATGGGCCTTACCTACGAGCAGTACTTC.

The chain recombines TRBV4-2 with TRBJ2-7; D unresolved. The CDR3 runs to 14 residues. V dropped 1 base and J dropped 2 bases, with 9 bases sitting between them. Per germline, CDR1 LGHNA and CDR2 YNFKEQ. The CDR3 region is CASSQGRFAYEQYF. The CDR3 region has the DNA TGTGCCAGCAGCCAAGGCAGGTTCGCCTACGAGCAGTACTTC.

This chain connects TRBV9 to TRBJ2-1, with a possible D match to TRBD2 (5 bases). The germline V gene encodes CDR1 SGDLS and CDR2 YYNGEE. CDR3 length: 16 amino acids. V was clipped by 3 bases and J by 4 bases, with 17 bases between them. CDR3 amino acids: CASSAHSAGLYNEQFF. DNA of the CDR3: TGTGCCAGCAGCGCCCACTCGGCGGGCCTATACAATGAGCAGTTCTTC.

This chain connects TRBV7-2 to TRBJ2-7, with 10 positions matching TRBD2. Germline lookup yields CDR1 SGHTA and CDR2 FQGNSA. CDR3 length: 14 residues. V shed 3 bases and J 4 bases; nucleotides not matched to a gene: 3. The CDR3 loop is CASSFSGGEYEQYF. CDR3 bases: TGTGCCAGCAGCTTCAGCGGGGGGGAGTACGAGCAGTACTTC. Using reference TRBV7-2 and TRBJ2-7 for the parts outside the CDR3, the full variable domain is GAGVSQSPSNKVTEKGKDVELRCDPISGHTALYWYRQSLGQGLEFLIYFQGNSAPDKSGLPSDRFSAERTGGSVSTLTIQRTQQEDSAVYLCASSFSGGEYEQYFGPGTRLTVT.

The chain employs TRBV7-9 and TRBJ1-6; 9 bases are a match to TRBD1. V dropped 4 bases and J dropped 5; count of bases not matched to a gene: 9. This CDR3 region has 17 residues. The germline gives CDR1 SEHNR, CDR2 FQNEAQ (reference sequence). CDR3 sequence: CASSSALDRGNNSPLHF. The CDR3, as DNA: TGTGCCAGCAGCTCGGCCCTGGACAGGGGCAATAATTCACCCCTCCACTTT.

V is TRBV7-2 and J is TRBJ1-2, with D unresolved. Germline V gene lookup returns CDR1 SGHTA and CDR2 FQGNSA. The CDR3 extends over 14 amino acids. Trimming cost V 5 bases and J 7 bases, with 17 bases left between them. CDR3 sequence (DNA): TGTGCCAGCAGCCACGGACTTCTCCTAAGTGGCTACACCTTC. It yields the protein CASSHGLLLSGYTF.

The rearrangement links TRBV27 to TRBJ1-3; 8 nucleotides match TRBD1. Germline V gives CDR1 MNHEY, CDR2 SMNVEV (reference sequence). The CDR3 consists of 16 residues. J was trimmed by 2 bases and V by 3 bases; bases with no gene match: 6. CDR3 DNA: TGTGCCAGCAGTTTGACGGGCAGGGGGCCTGGAAACACCATATATTTT. Translation gives CASSLTGRGPGNTIYF.

The rearrangement uses TRBV19 and TRBJ2-2; D is uncertain. V lost 6 bases to trimming and J lost 6 bases, with 11 bases between them. Germline CDR1 is LNHDA and CDR2 is SQIVND (reference sequence). This CDR3 spans 13 amino acids. The DNA of the CDR3 is TGTGCCAGTAGCCGTGAGGAGTCCGGGGAGCTGTTTTTT. Translating gives CASSREESGELFF.

This clone is a singleton in its sample. The CDR3: CASSLGSRAGEQYF. In DNA, the CDR3 is TGTGCCAGCAGCTTGGGCAGCAGGGCGGGGGAGCAGTACTTC. The chain couples TRBV5-6 to TRBJ2-7; the D gene is possibly TRBD2 (6 bases). The germline gives CDR1 SGHDT, CDR2 YYEEEE. The germline V and J ends were trimmed by 0 bases and 7 bases, with 14 bases remaining between them. The CDR3 consists of 14 residues.

The chain is built from TRBV7-3 and TRBJ1-2; 8 bases agree with TRBD1. The CDR3 is 13 amino acids. The junction had 3 bases not matched to a gene; V was cut back by 4 bases and J by 5 bases. The germline V gene has CDR1 SGHTA and CDR2 FQGTGA. The CDR3 bases are TGTGCCAGCAGCTACGGGACAGGATATGGCTACACCTTC. Protein product: CASSYGTGYGYTF.

The chain combines TRBV11-3 with TRBJ2-7; tentatively, D is TRBD2 (6 bases). V was cut by 5 bases and J by 7 bases, with 15 bases left in between. This CDR3 spans 13 amino acids. Germline CDR1 SGHNT, CDR2 YENEEA. CDR3 amino acids: CASSLGTAGEQYF. DNA for the CDR3: TGTGCCAGCAGCCTCGGGACTGCGGGGGAGCAGTACTTC.

The V call is TRBV7-9, the J call TRBJ1-1; D unresolved. This CDR3 spans 13 amino acids. The germline V gene encodes CDR1 SEHNR and CDR2 FQNEAQ (reference sequence). V gave up 1 base and J gave up 11 bases, with 14 bases separating them. CDR3 in DNA: TGTGCCAGCAGCTTAGATGAGCCCGGTTTTGCTTTCTTT. Protein sequence: CASSLDEPGFAFF.

As DNA, the CDR3 is TGTGCCAGCAGCTTTGGGTCTAGCGGGATATACGAGCAGTACTTC. Translation: CASSFGSSGIYEQYF. This sequence joins TRBV5-6 and TRBJ2-7; 9 nucleotides match TRBD2. The V gene end was trimmed by 2 bases and the J gene end by 4 bases; junction bases not matched to a gene: 7. CDR3 length: 15 residues. CDR1 is SGHDT and CDR2 is YYEEEE in the germline V gene.

J is TRBJ1-2 and V is TRBV7-9, with D possibly TRBD1 on 5 matching bases. The CDR3 runs to 13 residues. Trimming took 2 bases from V and 6 from J, leaving 10 bases between them. CDR1 SEHNR and CDR2 FQNEAQ come from the germline V gene (reference sequence). CDR3 sequence reads: CASSLQGVDGYTF. In DNA, the CDR3 is TGTGCCAGCAGCTTACAGGGTGTGGATGGCTACACCTTC.

This sequence joins TRBV5-1 and TRBJ2-2, with 8 bases lining up with TRBD2. The trim removed 2 bases at V and 6 bases at J, leaving 6 bases unmatched. The CDR3 is 15 amino acids. Germline V gene lookup returns CDR1 SGHRS and CDR2 YFSETQ. The CDR3 region has the DNA TGCGCCAGCAGCTTTTCGGGGGGGGTCGCCGGGGAGCTGTTTTTT. Residues: CASSFSGGVAGELFF.

The J gene is TRBJ2-1, the V gene TRBV5-1, with 12 bases identical to TRBD2. V was pared by 3 bases and J by 9 bases, with 10 bases of the junction left unmatched. The CDR3 totals 16 residues. Germline V CDR1 and CDR2: SGHRS, YFSETQ. DNA of the CDR3: TGCGCCAGCAGCTCCTGGGCCCCTAGCGGGAGGGGTGAGCAGTTCTTC. Its protein product is CASSSWAPSGRGEQFF. Full variable domain (remainder filled in from reference TRBV5-1 and TRBJ2-1): KAGVTQTPRYLIKTRGQQVTLSCSPISGHRSVSWYQQTPGQGLQFLFEYFSETQRNKGNFPGRFSGRQFSNSRSEMNVSTLELGDSALYLCASSSWAPSGRGEQFFGPGTRLTVL.

The rearrangement links TRBV29-1 to TRBJ1-2; D is undetermined. V lost 0 bases, J lost 6 bases, and 17 bases lay in between. This CDR3 is built from 15 residues. Germline-derived CDR1 and CDR2 are SQVTM and ANQGSEA. The DNA for the CDR3 is TGCAGCGTTGAAGAAGAAGCCCCGAGGGCGCATGGCTACACCTTC. Amino acid sequence: CSVEEEAPRAHGYTF.

The CDR3 nucleotides are TGTGCCAGCAGTTACTCAGCCGGGACAGGCTATGGCTACACCTTC. It yields the protein CASSYSAGTGYGYTF. This chain connects TRBV6-5 to TRBJ1-2; 8 bases map to TRBD1. The ends lost 0 bases at V and 4 bases at J; junction bases unmatched: 4. The CDR3 runs 15 residues. CDR1 is MNHEY and CDR2 is SVGAGI in the germline V gene.

The chain has TRBV7-9 and TRBJ1-1, with TRBD1 matching over 7 bases. From germline, CDR1 is SEHNR and CDR2 FQNEAQ (reference sequence). The CDR3 is 15 amino acids. Trimming took 5 bases from V and 1 from J; bases not matched to a gene: 7. CDR3 protein: CASSLLQGSNTEAFF. In DNA form, the CDR3 reads TGTGCCAGCAGCCTCTTACAGGGGTCGAACACTGAAGCTTTCTTT. The whole variable domain, filled in from reference TRBV7-9 and TRBJ1-1, reads DTGVSQNPRHKITKRGQNVTFRCDPISEHNRLYWYRQTLGQGPEFLTYFQNEAQLEKSRLLSDRFSAERPKGSFSTLEIQRTEQGDSAMYLCASSLLQGSNTEAFFGQGTRLTVV.

This clone was picked up one time. The V and J genes are TRBV29-1 and TRBJ1-2, with 9 bases that match TRBD1. The CDR3 runs to 13 residues. Looked up from germline, CDR1 is SQVTM and CDR2 is ANQGSEA. Losses at the gene ends were 7 bases for V and 3 bases for J; bases not matched to a gene: 6. CDR3 sequence: CSATTGGDYGYTF. CDR3 DNA sequence: TGCAGCGCCACGACAGGGGGGGACTATGGCTACACCTTC.